Listed below are T cell receptor beta chains from one sample, sequenced in a study of blood T cell repertoires in COVID-19. Libraries were prepared by immunoSEQ multiplex PCR; TCRdb keeps only in-frame clonotypes and omits some of them. Of 120,000 or so clones listed, roughly three quarters are singletons. The sequencing sample was made of peripheral blood. The receptors derive from a middle-aged man with active or convalescent COVID-19. CDR3s include the opening cysteine and the closing phenylalanine or tryptophan. The D gene is left open where the match is weak. Clone size is given for some rows only: seen once, a few or many times, or a class if the clone is expanded.

>NA|TRBJ2-7|TRBD2|TRBV19
CASSTLGGGASGEQYF
TGTGCCAGTAGTACCCTCGGCGGGGGGGCCAGTGGCGAGCAGTACTTC
>NA|TRBJ2-1|TRBD2|TRBV7-3
CASSLASGPYNEQFF
TGTGCCAGCAGCTTGGCTAGCGGGCCCTACAATGAGCAGTTCTTC
>NA|TRBJ2-7|NA|TRBV2
CASRLDRSYEQYF
TGTGCCAGCAGACTTGACAGGTCCTACGAGCAGTACTTC
>once|TRBJ1-2|TRBD1|TRBV19
CASRVSGQGNNYGYTF
TGTGCCAGTAGGGTCAGCGGACAGGGAAATAACTATGGCTACACCTTC
>NA|TRBJ2-1|TRBD1|TRBV5-1
CASHRGQQHNEQFF
TGCGCCAGCCACCGGGGACAGCAACACAATGAGCAGTTCTTC
>NA|TRBJ2-4|TRBD1|TRBV19
CASSSPGQGGNIQYF
TGTGCCAGTAGTAGCCCCGGACAGGGGGGAAACATTCAGTACTTC
>NA|TRBJ1-1|NA|TRBV6-5
CASRRHSNTEAFF
TGTGCCAGCAGGAGACATTCCAACACTGAAGCTTTCTTT
>NA|TRBJ1-3|TRBD1|TRBV5-8
CASSLGDRAGNTIYF
TGTGCCAGCAGCTTAGGGGACAGGGCTGGAAACACCATATATTTT
>NA|TRBJ1-4|NA|TRBV2
CASLEQGINEKLFF
TGTGCCAGTCTAGAACAGGGTATTAATGAAAAACTGTTTTTT
>NA|TRBJ1-1|NA|TRBV19
CASLAYTEAFF
TGTGCCAGTCTCGCGTACACTGAAGCTTTCTTT
>NA|TRBJ2-3|NA|TRBV6-2/TRBV6-3
CASSYKGWGADTQYF
TGTGCCAGCAGTTACAAAGGCTGGGGCGCAGATACGCAGTATTTT
>NA|TRBJ1-2|NA|TRBV28
CASSPPLEHGYTF
TGTGCCAGCAGTCCCCCCTTGGAGCATGGCTACACCTTC
>few|TRBJ1-6|NA|TRBV9
CASSSSGNNSPLHF
TGTGCCAGCAGTAGTTCGGGGAATAATTCACCCCTCCACTTT
>NA|TRBJ2-7|TRBD2|TRBV6-5
CASSYGASGSSYEQYF
TGTGCCAGCAGTTATGGTGCTAGCGGAAGCTCCTACGAGCAGTACTTC
>NA|TRBJ2-7|TRBD1|TRBV18
CASSPGTGYEQYF
TGTGCCAGCTCCCCCGGGACAGGCTACGAGCAGTACTTC
>once|TRBJ1-1|NA|TRBV10-1
CASSEFFAGTEAFF
TGCGCCAGCAGTGAATTCTTCGCCGGGACTGAAGCTTTCTTT
>few|TRBJ1-1|NA|TRBV27
CASSLFGGSTEAFF
TGTGCCAGCAGTTTATTTGGGGGGAGTACTGAAGCTTTCTTT
>NA|TRBJ1-1|TRBD1|TRBV18
CASSLGTGGQNTEAFF
TGTGCCAGCTCGTTGGGGACAGGCGGGCAGAACACTGAAGCTTTCTTT
>few|TRBJ1-2|NA|TRBV28
CASSLGLGGGGYTF
TGTGCCAGCAGTTTAGGACTAGGGGGAGGTGGCTACACCTTC
>NA|TRBJ2-7|NA|TRBV18
CASSPPPVVSGLMKQYF
TGTGCCAGCTCACCACCCCCGGTGGTTAGCGGACTTATGAAGCAGTACTTC
>NA|TRBJ1-1|TRBD1|TRBV9
CASSATGDTEAFF
TGTGCCAGCAGCGCTACAGGGGACACTGAAGCTTTCTTT
>NA|TRBJ2-1|TRBD2|TRBV3-1/TRBV3-2
CASSHLLAEAYNEQFF
TGTGCCAGCAGCCACCTTCTAGCGGAAGCCTACAATGAGCAGTTCTTC
>once|TRBJ1-6|NA|TRBV9
CASSVAPGSVLIRSPLHF
TGTGCCAGCAGCGTAGCTCCGGGGTCGGTCTTAATTAGGTCACCCCTCCACTTT
>NA|TRBJ1-1|TRBD1|TRBV28
CASSRQGGGNTEAFF
TGTGCCAGCAGTAGACAGGGGGGAGGGAACACTGAAGCTTTCTTT
>NA|TRBJ2-1|NA|TRBV7-9
CASSAPQPPGYNEQFF
TGTGCCAGCAGCGCACCCCAGCCCCCAGGGTACAATGAGCAGTTCTTC